Presented here are 6 T cell receptor beta chains from one specimen sequenced in a study. Treg sorting used a CD4+CD25+CD127-/low gate. TCRdb re-derived calls from the 5' RACE reads in MiXCR, one entry per CDR3 protein. The table shows some 40,000 distinct CDR3 sequences, with approximately 23% occurring only once. Sequenced material: Tregs sorted from a lymph node. These receptors came from a female donor with breast cancer.

This clonotype was counted many times. The chain joins TRBV27 to TRBJ2-5, with a possible D match to TRBD2 (5 bases). CDR3 length: 13 residues. Germline loops: CDR1 MNHEY, CDR2 SMNVEV (reference sequence). Trimming removed 3 bases from V and 9 bases from J, with 14 bases in between. The CDR3 reads CASSLAATAAQYF. As DNA, the CDR3 is TGTGCCAGCAGTTTGGCAGCCACAGCGGCCCAGTACTTC.

This chain uses TRBV7-9 with TRBJ2-7; TRBD2 aligns across 10 bases. CDR3 length: 19 residues. Germline lookup yields CDR1 SEHNR and CDR2 FQNEAQ (reference sequence). V lost 5 bases and J lost 0; bases outside the gene matches: 16. CDR3 residues: CASSPTRGDLAGGSYEQYF. The CDR3 DNA reads TGTGCCAGCAGCCCAACGCGGGGGGATTTAGCGGGGGGCTCCTACGAGCAGTACTTC.

As regards this clonotype: Because it lacks the conserved phenylalanine or tryptophan at the end, this CDR3 is likely a read error. V is TRBV6-5 and J is TRBJ2-5; 9 bases match TRBD2. The V gene end was trimmed by 7 bases and the J gene end by 2 bases; junction bases not matched to a gene: 17. CDR3 size: 18 residues. Germline CDR1 reads MNHEY; CDR2 reads SVGAGI. CDR3 loop: CASTSTSGWIYQQETQYL. CDR3 sequence (DNA): TGTGCCAGCACATCGACTAGCGGCTGGATTTATCAACAAGAGACCCAGTACCTC.

Written as DNA, the CDR3 is TGTGCCAGCAGTTTAGATACCCCAGTCTCGAACAATGAGCAGTTCTTC. Translating it yields CASSLDTPVSNNEQFF. The V gene is TRBV12-3 or TRBV12-4, the J gene TRBJ2-1, with no clear D. The CDR3 totals 16 residues. Between the trimmed V and J ends, which lost 1 base and 5 bases, there was a span of 15 bases.

The genes are TRBV27 and TRBJ2-3; 12 positions agree with TRBD2. In germline, CDR1 is MNHEY, CDR2 SMNVEV (reference sequence). The CDR3 has 17 residues. V shed 2 bases, J shed 3 bases, and the junction held 6 bases outside the gene matches. The chain's CDR3 is CASSLLRLAGVTDTQYF. CDR3 bases: TGTGCCAGCAGTTTACTCCGACTAGCGGGAGTAACAGATACGCAGTATTTT.

To note about this clonotype: A read error may explain this, as a much larger clone is one base away. This chain links TRBV20-1 with TRBJ2-1; 12 bases map to TRBD2. This CDR3 spans 14 amino acids. Germline CDR1 reads DFQATT; CDR2 reads SNEGSKA (reference sequence). V gave up 4 bases and J gave up 7 bases; unmatched junction bases: 5. CDR3 residues: CSAIPTSGGNEQFF. DNA for the CDR3: TGCAGTGCTATTCCGACTAGCGGGGGAAATGAGCAGTTCTTC.